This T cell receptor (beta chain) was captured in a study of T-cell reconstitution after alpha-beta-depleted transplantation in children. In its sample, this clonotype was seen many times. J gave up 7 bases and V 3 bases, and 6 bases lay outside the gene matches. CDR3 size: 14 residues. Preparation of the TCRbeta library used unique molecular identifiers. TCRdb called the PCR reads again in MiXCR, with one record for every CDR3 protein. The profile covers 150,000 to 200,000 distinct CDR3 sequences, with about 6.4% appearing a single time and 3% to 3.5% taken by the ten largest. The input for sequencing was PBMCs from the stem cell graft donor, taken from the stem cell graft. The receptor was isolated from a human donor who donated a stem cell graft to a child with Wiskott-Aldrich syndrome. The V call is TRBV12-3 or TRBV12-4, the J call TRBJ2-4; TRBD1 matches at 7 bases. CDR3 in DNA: TGTGCCAGCAGTTTGGTGACAGGGACGAACATTCAGTACTTC. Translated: CASSLVTGTNIQYF.